The rows below give T cell receptor beta chains drawn from one sample of a study of naive and memory T cell subsets. TCRdb analysed the UMI-ligation and nested PCR reads with MiXCR anew, one entry per CDR3 protein. The sample records tens of thousands of distinct CDR3 sequences, approximately 10% being singletons. Specimen: naive CD4+ T cells from blood. Source of these receptors: a human donor in good health. Both conserved end residues are trimmed from each CDR3. Fields, in order: V gene, J gene, CDR3 protein.

TRBV10-2	TRBJ2-5	ATLQLAGGPGETQY
TRBV5-1	TRBJ2-7	ASSLWSTAGSEQY
TRBV9	TRBJ2-1	ASSQNARAYNEQF
TRBV7-9	TRBJ1-2	ASSLWRGQGIPYGYT
TRBV20-1	TRBJ2-7	SATWTASSYEQY
TRBV15	TRBJ1-2	ATMPYRAANYGYT
TRBV7-2	TRBJ2-5	ASSLGFGSRQETQY
TRBV20-1	TRBJ1-1	SARDPRFAF
TRBV14	TRBJ2-1	ASSQSSLASRVQL
TRBV25-1	TRBJ2-1	ASIYSGGTEQF
TRBV2	TRBJ2-7	ASVLRLAGAAEQY
TRBV6-1	TRBJ1-4	ASSERLRNQRTTNEKLF
TRBV6-6	TRBJ1-3	ASSSNDASSGNTIY
TRBV12-3/TRBV12-4	TRBJ2-4	ASSPRRGGLNIQY
TRBV6-2/TRBV6-3	TRBJ2-1	ASRYGLAGGNEQF
TRBV20-1	TRBJ1-5	SATDRRSNQPQH
TRBV20-1	TRBJ1-2	SAAGTGDLINYGYT
TRBV7-2	TRBJ2-5	ASSLPGGWEETQY
TRBV5-1	TRBJ2-5	ASSFQLAGPETQY
TRBV29-1	TRBJ2-1	SANRDYNEQF
TRBV9	TRBJ2-6	ASSAAPPYRVGTSGANVLT
TRBV4-3	TRBJ2-5	ASSQKFRFPSGAQY
TRBV30	TRBJ2-2	AWKNPGGRGTGELF
TRBV29-1	TRBJ2-3	SVVPSQNRDTQY
TRBV28	TRBJ2-3	ASSNGARTRHTDTQY
TRBV5-4	TRBJ2-4	ASSDASAKNIQY
TRBV5-6	TRBJ2-1	ASSFQYEQF
TRBV30	TRBJ2-2	AWSVLSNTGELF
TRBV28	TRBJ2-3	ASSLLAGGLR
TRBV5-1	TRBJ1-3	ASSDGQPGNTIY
TRBV29-1	TRBJ1-1	SVARTEGGAF
TRBV10-3	TRBJ2-3	ATRGSVGTDTQY